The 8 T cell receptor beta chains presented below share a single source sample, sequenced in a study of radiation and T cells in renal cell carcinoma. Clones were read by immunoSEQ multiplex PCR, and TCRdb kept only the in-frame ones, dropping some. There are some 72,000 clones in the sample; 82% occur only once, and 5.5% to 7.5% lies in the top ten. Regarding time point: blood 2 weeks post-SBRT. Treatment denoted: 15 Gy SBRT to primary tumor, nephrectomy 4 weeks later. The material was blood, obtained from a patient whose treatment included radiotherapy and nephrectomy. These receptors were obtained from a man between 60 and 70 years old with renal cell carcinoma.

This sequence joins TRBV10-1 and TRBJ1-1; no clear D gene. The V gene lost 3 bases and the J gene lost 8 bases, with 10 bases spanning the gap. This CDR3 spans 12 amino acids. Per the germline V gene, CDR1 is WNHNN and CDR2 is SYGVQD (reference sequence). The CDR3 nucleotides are TGCGCCAGCAGTGATTATGGGGAAGAAGCTTTCTTT. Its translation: CASSDYGEEAFF.

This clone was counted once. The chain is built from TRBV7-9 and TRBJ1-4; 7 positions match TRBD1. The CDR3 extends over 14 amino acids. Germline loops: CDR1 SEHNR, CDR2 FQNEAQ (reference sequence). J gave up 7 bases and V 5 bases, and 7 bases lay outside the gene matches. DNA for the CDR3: TGTGCCAGCAGCCCAAATACAGGGGTTGAAAAACTGTTTTTT. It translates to CASSPNTGVEKLFF. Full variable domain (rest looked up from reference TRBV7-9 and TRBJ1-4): DTGVSQNPRHKITKRGQNVTFRCDPISEHNRLYWYRQTLGQGPEFLTYFQNEAQLEKSRLLSDRFSAERPKGSFSTLEIQRTEQGDSAMYLCASSPNTGVEKLFFGSGTQLSVL.

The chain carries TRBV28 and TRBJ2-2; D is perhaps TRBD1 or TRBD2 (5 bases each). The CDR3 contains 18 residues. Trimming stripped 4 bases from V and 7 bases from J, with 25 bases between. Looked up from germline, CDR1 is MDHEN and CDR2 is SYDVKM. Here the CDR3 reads CASSSTGLRDLWGGELFF. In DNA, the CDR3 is TGTGCCAGCAGTTCGACGGGTCTAAGGGACCTTTGGGGCGGGGAGCTGTTTTTT.

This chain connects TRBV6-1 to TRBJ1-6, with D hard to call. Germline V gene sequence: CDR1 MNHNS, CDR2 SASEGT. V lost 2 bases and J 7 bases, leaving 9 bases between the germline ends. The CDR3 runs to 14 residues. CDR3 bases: TGTGCCAGCAGTGAACGTATGGGGAATTCACCCCTCCACTTT. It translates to CASSERMGNSPLHF.

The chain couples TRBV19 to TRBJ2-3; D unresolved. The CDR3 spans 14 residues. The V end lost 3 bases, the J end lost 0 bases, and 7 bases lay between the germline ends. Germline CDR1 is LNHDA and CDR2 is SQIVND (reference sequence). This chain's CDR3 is CASSIRASTDTQYF. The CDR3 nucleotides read TGTGCCAGTAGTATCCGGGCTAGCACAGATACGCAGTATTTT.

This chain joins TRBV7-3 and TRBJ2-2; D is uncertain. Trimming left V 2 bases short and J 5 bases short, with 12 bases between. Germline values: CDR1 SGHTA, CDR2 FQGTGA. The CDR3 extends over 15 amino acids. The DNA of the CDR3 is TGTGCCAGCAGCTTAGGCGACACCCATACCGGGGAGCTGTTTTTT. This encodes CASSLGDTHTGELFF.

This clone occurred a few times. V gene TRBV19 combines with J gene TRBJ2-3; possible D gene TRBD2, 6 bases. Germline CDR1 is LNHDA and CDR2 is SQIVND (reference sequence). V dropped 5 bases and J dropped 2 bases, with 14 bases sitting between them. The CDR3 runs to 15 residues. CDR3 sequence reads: CASSPFGGPTDTQYF. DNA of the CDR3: TGTGCCAGTAGTCCCTTCGGGGGACCCACAGATACGCAGTATTTT.

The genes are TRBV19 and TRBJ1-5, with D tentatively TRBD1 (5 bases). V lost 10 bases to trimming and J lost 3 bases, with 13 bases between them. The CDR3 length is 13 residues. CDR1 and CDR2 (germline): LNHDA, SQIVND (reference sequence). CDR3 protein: CATTPGTNQPQHF. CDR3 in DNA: TGTGCCACCACCCCGGGGACCAATCAGCCCCAGCATTTT.